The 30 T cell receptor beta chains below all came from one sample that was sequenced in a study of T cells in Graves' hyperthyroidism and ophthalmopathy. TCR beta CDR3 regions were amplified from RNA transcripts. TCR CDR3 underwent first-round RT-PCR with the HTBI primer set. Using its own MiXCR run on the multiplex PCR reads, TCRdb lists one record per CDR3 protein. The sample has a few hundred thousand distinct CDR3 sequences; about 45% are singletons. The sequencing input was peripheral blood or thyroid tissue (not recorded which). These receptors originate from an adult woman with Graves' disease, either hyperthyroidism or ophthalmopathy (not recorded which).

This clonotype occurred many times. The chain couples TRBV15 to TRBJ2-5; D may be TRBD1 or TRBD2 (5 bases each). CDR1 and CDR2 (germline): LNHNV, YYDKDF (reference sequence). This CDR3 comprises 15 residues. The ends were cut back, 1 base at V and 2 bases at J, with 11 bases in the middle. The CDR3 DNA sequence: TGTGCCACCAGCAGAGGAGGGACGGAGCAAGAGACCCAGTACTTC. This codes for CATSRGGTEQETQYF.

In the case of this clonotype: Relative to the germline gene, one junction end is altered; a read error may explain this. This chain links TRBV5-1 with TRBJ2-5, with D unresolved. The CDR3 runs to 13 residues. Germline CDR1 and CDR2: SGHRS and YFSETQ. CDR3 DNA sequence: TGTGCCAGCAGCCCGACCCTCCAAGAGACCCAGTACTTC. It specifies CASSPTLQETQYF.

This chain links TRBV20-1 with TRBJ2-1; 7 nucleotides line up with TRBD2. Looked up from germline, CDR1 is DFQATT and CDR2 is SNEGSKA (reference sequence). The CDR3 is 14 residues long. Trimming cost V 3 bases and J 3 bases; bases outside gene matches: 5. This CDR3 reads CSASGGSDYNEQFF. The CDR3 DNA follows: TGCAGTGCTAGCGGCGGGAGCGACTACAATGAGCAGTTCTTC.

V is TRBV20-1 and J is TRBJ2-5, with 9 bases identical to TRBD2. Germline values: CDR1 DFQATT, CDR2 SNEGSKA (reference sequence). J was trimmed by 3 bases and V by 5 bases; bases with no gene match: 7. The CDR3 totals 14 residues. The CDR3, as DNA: TGCAGTGCTTCCAAGATAGCGGGGGAAGAGACCCAGTACTTC. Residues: CSASKIAGEETQYF.

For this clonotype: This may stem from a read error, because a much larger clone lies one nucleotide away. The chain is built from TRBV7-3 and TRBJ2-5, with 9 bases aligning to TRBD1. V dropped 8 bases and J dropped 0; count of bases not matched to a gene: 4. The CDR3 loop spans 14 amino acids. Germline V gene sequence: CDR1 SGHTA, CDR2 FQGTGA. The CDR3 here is CASRGQGHQETQYF. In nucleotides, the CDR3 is TGTGCCAGCCGGGGACAGGGACACCAAGAGACCCAGTACTTC. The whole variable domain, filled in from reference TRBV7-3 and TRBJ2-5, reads GAGVSQTPSNKVTEKGKYVELRCDPISGHTALYWYRQSLGQGPEFLIYFQGTGAADDSGLPNDRFFAVRPEGSVSTLKIQRTERGDSAVYLCASRGQGHQETQYFGPGTRLLVL.

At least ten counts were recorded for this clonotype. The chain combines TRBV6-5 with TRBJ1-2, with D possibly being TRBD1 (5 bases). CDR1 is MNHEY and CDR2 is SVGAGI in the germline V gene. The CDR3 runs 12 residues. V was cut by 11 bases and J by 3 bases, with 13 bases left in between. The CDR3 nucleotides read TGTGCCTCGGGAGGGGTCCACTATGGCTACACCTTC. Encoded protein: CASGGVHYGYTF.

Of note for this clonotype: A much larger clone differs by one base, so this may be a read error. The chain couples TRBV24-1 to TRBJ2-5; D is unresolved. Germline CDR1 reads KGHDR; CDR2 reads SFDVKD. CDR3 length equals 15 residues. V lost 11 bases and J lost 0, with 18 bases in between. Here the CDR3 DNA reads TGTGCCAGCAGCCCCAGGTCCTGGTACCAAGAGACCCAGTACTTC. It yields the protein CASSPRSWYQETQYF.

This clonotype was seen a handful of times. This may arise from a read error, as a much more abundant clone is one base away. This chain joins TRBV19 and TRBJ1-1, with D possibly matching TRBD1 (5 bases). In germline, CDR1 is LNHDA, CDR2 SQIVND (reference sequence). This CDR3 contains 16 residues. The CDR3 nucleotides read TGTGCCAGTAGTACTGTACTCAGGGATAGGAACACTGAAGTTTTCTTT. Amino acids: CASSTVLRDRNTEVFF.

The CDR3 DNA reads as TGCAGTGAACGACGGGGGGATCGGAACACTGAAGCTTTCTTT. Translating it yields CSERRGDRNTEAFF. V usage is TRBV20-1 and J usage is TRBJ1-1; weak D call: TRBD1 (5 bases). V gave up 7 bases and J gave up 1 base, with 16 bases separating them. Germline CDR1 is DFQATT and CDR2 is SNEGSKA (reference sequence). This CDR3 has 14 amino acids.

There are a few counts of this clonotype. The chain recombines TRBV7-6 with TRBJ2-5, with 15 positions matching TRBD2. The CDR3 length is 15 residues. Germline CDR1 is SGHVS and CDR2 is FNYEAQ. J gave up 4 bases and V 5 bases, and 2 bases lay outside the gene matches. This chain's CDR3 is CASSKGLAGGETQYF. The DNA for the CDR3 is TGTGCCAGCAGCAAGGGACTAGCGGGAGGAGAGACCCAGTACTTC.

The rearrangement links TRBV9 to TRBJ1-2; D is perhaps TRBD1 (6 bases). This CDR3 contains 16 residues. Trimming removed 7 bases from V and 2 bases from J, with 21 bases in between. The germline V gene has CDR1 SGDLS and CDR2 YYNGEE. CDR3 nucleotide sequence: TGTGCCAGCGCGGTGACGTCGGGGGCCCAGAACTATGGCTACACCTTC. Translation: CASAVTSGAQNYGYTF. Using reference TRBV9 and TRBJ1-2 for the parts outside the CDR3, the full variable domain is DSGVTQTPKHLITATGQRVTLRCSPRSGDLSVYWYQQSLDQGLQFLIQYYNGEERAKGNILERFSAQQFPDLHSELNLSSLELGDSALYFCASAVTSGAQNYGYTFGSGTRLTVV.

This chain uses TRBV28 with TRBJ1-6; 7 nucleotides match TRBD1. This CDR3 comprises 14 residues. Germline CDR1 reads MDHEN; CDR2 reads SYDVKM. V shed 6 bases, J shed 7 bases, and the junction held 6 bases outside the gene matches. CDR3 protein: CASRTGTVNSPLHF. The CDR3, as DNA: TGTGCCAGCAGGACCGGGACAGTGAATTCACCCCTCCACTTT.

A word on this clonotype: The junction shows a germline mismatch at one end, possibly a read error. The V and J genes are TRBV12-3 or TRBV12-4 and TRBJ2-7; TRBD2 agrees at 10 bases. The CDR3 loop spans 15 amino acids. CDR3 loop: CASSVAGGSSYEQYF. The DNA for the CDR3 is TGTGCCAGCAGTGTAGCGGGGGGCAGCTCCTACGAGCAGTACTTC.

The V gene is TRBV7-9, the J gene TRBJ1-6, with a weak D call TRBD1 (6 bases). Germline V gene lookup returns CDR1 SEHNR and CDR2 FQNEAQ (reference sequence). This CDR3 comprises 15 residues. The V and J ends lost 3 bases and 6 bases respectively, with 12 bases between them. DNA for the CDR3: TGTGCCAGCAGCTTGGACAGCAGCCCTAATTCACCCCTCCACTTT. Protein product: CASSLDSSPNSPLHF. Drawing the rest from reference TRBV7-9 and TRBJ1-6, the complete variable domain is DTGVSQNPRHKITKRGQNVTFRCDPISEHNRLYWYRQTLGQGPEFLTYFQNEAQLEKSRLLSDRFSAERPKGSFSTLEIQRTEQGDSAMYLCASSLDSSPNSPLHFGNGTRLTVT.

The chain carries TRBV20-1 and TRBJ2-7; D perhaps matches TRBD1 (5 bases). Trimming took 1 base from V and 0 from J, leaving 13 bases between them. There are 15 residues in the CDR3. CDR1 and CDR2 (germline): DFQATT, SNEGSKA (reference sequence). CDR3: CSARGPGRDSYEQYF. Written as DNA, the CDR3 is TGCAGTGCTAGAGGTCCCGGCAGGGACTCCTACGAGCAGTACTTC.

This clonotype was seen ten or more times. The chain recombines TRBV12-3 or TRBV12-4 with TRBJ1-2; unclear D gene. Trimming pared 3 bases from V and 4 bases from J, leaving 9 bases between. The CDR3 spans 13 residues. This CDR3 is CASSLMGRYGYTF. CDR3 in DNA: TGTGCCAGCAGTTTGATGGGTCGCTATGGCTACACCTTC.

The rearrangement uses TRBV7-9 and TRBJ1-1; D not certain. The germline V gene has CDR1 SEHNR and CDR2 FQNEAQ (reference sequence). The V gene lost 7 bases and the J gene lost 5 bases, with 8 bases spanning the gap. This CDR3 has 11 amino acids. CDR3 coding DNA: TGTGCCAGCACTGTGGAGACTGAAGCTTTCTTT. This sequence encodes CASTVETEAFF.

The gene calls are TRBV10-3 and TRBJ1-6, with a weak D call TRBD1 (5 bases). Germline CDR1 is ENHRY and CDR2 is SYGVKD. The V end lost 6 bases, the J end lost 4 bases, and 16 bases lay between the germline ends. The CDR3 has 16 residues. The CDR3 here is CAISERLGGYNSPLHF. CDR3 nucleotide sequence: TGTGCCATCAGCGAACGACTGGGGGGATATAATTCACCCCTCCACTTT.

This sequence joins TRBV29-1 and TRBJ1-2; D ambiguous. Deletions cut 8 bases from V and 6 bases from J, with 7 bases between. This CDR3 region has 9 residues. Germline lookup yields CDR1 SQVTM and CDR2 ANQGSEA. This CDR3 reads CSLRDGYTF. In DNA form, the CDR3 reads TGCAGCTTAAGGGATGGCTACACCTTC.

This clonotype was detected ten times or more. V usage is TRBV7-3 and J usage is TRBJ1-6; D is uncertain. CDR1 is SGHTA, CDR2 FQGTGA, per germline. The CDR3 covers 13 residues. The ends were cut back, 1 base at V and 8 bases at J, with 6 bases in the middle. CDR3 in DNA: TGTGCCAGCAGCTTAAGGGTGGATTCACCCCTCCACTTT. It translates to CASSLRVDSPLHF.

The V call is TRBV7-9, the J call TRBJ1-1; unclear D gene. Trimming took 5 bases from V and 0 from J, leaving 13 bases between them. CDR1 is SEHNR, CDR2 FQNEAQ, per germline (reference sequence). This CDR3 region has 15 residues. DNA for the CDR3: TGTGCCAGCAGCACGACTTATTCCATGAACACTGAAGCTTTCTTT. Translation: CASSTTYSMNTEAFF.

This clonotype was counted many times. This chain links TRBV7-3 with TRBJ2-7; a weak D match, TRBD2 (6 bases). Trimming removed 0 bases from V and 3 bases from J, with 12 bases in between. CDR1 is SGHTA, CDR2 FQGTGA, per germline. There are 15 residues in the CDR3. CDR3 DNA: TGTGCCAGCAGCTTAACGGGAGGACCGTACTACGAGCAGTACTTC. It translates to CASSLTGGPYYEQYF.

CDR3 sequence: CAISERGSRAPKSFEQYF. CDR3 nucleotide sequence: TGTGCCATCAGTGAGAGGGGTAGCAGAGCCCCGAAATCTTTCGAGCAGTACTTC. The chain recombines TRBV10-3 with TRBJ2-7; D might be TRBD1 (5 bases). V gave up 2 bases and J gave up 6 bases, with 26 bases separating them. Germline V gene sequence: CDR1 ENHRY, CDR2 SYGVKD. This CDR3 contains 18 residues.

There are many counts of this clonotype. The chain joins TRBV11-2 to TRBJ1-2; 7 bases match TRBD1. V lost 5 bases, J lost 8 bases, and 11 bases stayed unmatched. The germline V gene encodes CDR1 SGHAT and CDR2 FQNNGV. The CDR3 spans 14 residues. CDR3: CASSMGQYQSGYTF. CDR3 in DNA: TGTGCCAGCAGCATGGGACAGTATCAGTCCGGCTACACCTTC.

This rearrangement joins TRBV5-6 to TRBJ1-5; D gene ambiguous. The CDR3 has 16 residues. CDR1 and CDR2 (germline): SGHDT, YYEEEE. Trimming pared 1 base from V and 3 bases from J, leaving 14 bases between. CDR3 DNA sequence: TGTGCCAGCAGCTTGTTTAGGTTGACGAACAATCAGCCCCAGCATTTT. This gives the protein CASSLFRLTNNQPQHF.

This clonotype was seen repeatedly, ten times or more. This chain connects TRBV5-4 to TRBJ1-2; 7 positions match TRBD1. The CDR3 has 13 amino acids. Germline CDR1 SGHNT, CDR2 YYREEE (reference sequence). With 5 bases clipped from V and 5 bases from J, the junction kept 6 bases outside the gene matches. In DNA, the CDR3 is TGTGCCAGCAGGCGAGGGACAGTTTATGGCTACACCTTC. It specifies CASRRGTVYGYTF.

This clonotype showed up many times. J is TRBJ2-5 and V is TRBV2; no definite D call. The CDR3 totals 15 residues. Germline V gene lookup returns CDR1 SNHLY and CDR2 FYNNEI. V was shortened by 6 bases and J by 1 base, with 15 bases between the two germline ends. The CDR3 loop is CASSRSPGLQETQYF. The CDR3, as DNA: TGTGCCAGCAGCAGGTCCCCGGGCCTCCAAGAGACCCAGTACTTC.

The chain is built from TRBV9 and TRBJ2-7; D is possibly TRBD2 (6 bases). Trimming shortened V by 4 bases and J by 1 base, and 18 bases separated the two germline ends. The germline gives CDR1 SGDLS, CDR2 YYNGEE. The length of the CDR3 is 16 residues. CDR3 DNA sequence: TGTGCCAGCAGCTTGGTAAGTGGTGCGGGATCCTACGAGCAGTACTTC. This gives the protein CASSLVSGAGSYEQYF.

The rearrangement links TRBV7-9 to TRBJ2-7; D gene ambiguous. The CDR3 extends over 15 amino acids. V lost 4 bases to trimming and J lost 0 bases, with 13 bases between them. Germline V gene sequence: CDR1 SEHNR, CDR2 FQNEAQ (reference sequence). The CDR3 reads CASSSPTRSSYEQYF. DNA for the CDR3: TGTGCCAGCAGCTCACCGACAAGAAGCTCCTACGAGCAGTACTTC.

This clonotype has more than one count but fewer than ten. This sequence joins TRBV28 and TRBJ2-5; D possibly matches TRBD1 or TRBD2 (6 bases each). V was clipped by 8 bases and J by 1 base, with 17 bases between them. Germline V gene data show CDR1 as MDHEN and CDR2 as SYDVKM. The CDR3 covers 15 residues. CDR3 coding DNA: TGTGCCAGCCGACCGGAAGGGGGGCCCCAAGAGACCCAGTACTTC. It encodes CASRPEGGPQETQYF.